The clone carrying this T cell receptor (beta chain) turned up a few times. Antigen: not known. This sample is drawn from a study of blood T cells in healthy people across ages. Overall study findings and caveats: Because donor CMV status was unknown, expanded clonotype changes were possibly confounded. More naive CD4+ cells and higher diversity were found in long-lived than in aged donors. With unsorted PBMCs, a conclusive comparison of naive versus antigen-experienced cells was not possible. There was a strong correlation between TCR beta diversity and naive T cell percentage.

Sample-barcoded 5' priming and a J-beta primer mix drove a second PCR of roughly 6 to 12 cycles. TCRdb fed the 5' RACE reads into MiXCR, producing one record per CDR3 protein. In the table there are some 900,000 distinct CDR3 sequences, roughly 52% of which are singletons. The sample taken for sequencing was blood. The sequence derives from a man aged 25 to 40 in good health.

The CDR3 loop is CASSLAAGGNYGYTF. In DNA form, the CDR3 reads TGTGCCAGCAGCTTAGCCGCAGGGGGTAACTATGGCTACACCTTC. V usage is TRBV7-9 and J usage is TRBJ1-2; 7 bases are shared with TRBD1. The CDR3 length is 15 residues. The junction had 2 bases not matched to a gene; V was cut back by 0 bases and J by 1 base. Germline CDR1 and CDR2: SEHNR and FQNEAQ (reference sequence).